This T cell receptor (beta chain) was obtained from a study of T-cell reconstitution after alpha-beta-depleted transplantation in children. Molecular barcoding with unique molecular identifiers was used for the TCRbeta library. TCRdb redid the calling of the PCR reads with MiXCR, one entry per CDR3 protein. The table lists about 500,000 distinct CDR3 sequences, approximately 30% of them singletons. Germline V CDR1 and CDR2: SGHNT, YYREEE (reference sequence). There are 16 residues in the CDR3. With 0 bases clipped from V and 8 bases from J, the junction kept 6 bases outside the gene matches. The receptor comes from a human donor who donated a stem cell graft to a child with aplastic anemia. This sequence joins TRBV5-4 and TRBJ2-1; 12 bases align to TRBD2. The sample consisted of PBMCs from the stem cell graft donor, taken from the stem cell graft. In nucleotides, the CDR3 is TGTGCCAGCAGCTTGGCCTCTAGCGGGAGGGCCTATGAGCAGTTCTTC. This translates into CASSLASSGRAYEQFF.